Shown below are 13 T cell receptor beta chains from a single sample sequenced in a study of blood T cell repertoires in COVID-19. The assay was immunoSEQ multiplex PCR, and TCRdb's table has in-frame clones only and misses some. The sample includes 450,000 or so clones, approximately 92% of them seen just once. The sequenced sample consisted of peripheral blood. The receptors here all came from a man between 18 and 35 years old with COVID-19, enrolled during active disease.

The rearrangement joins TRBV3-1 (or the pseudogene TRBV3-2) to TRBJ2-3; possible D gene TRBD2, 5 bases. CDR1 LGHDT and CDR2 YNNKEL come from the germline V gene (reference sequence). The V end lost 0 bases, the J end lost 2 bases, and 9 bases lay between the germline ends. This CDR3 region has 15 residues. CDR3 coding DNA: TGTGCCAGCAGCCAAGAAGACTATTCCACAGATACGCAGTATTTT. Translating it yields CASSQEDYSTDTQYF.

The chain has TRBV2 and TRBJ1-2; D ambiguous. The CDR3 covers 13 residues. The ends were cut back, 5 bases at V and 0 bases at J, with 7 bases in the middle. Germline assignment: CDR1 SNHLY and CDR2 FYNNEI. The CDR3 is CASSLQPNYGYTF. CDR3 nucleotides: TGTGCCAGCAGTTTACAGCCTAACTATGGCTACACCTTC.

This clone was detected only once. The CDR3 DNA follows: TGTGCCAGCAGTTACTCGCGGGTAACCTACGAGCAGTACTTC. This translates into CASSYSRVTYEQYF. The chain links TRBV6-6 to TRBJ2-7; possibly TRBD2 for D (5 bases). With 0 bases removed from V and 2 bases from J, the gap between germline ends came to 8 bases. The CDR3 has 14 amino acids. Germline CDR1 is MNHNY and CDR2 is SVGAGI (reference sequence).

V gene TRBV4-1 combines with J gene TRBJ1-2; 9 bases align to TRBD1. Looked up from germline, CDR1 is MGHRA and CDR2 is YSYEKL. The CDR3 covers 16 residues. V lost 0 bases to trimming and J lost 2 bases; unmatched junction nucleotides: 4. CDR3 DNA sequence: TGCGCCAGCAGCCAAGATTGGGGACAGGGAAACTATGGCTACACCTTC. It translates to CASSQDWGQGNYGYTF.

The chain joins TRBV10-1 to TRBJ2-1; 12 bases fit TRBD2. Trimming cost V 5 bases and J 8 bases; bases outside gene matches: 4. The CDR3 contains 14 residues. Germline CDR1 reads WNHNN; CDR2 reads SYGVQD (reference sequence). CDR3 coding DNA: TGCGCCAGCAGTCTAGCGGGAGGGCCGGATGAGCAGTTCTTC. Protein product: CASSLAGGPDEQFF.

The chain is built from TRBV3-1 (or the pseudogene TRBV3-2) and TRBJ1-4; D perhaps matches TRBD1 (5 bases). V was pared by 0 bases and J by 8 bases, with 13 bases between. Germline V lookup: CDR1 LGHDT, CDR2 YNNKEL (reference sequence). The CDR3 spans 15 residues. The CDR3 region is CASSQDRGLGEKLFF. The CDR3 DNA follows: TGTGCCAGCAGCCAAGATAGGGGATTGGGGGAAAAACTGTTTTTT.

V and J are TRBV3-1 (or the pseudogene TRBV3-2) and TRBJ1-1; D may be TRBD1 (5 bases). Germline V gene data show CDR1 as LGHDT and CDR2 as YNNKEL (reference sequence). CDR3 length: 14 amino acids. Trimming cost V 4 bases and J 3 bases, with 12 bases left between them. CDR3 loop: CASSRQGSDTEAFF. CDR3 nucleotide sequence: TGTGCCAGCAGCCGGCAGGGCAGTGACACTGAAGCTTTCTTT.

This clone was detected ten times or more. The CDR3 loop reads CASIAGGVFNEKLFF. CDR3 nucleotides: TGTGCCAGCATCGCGGGGGGAGTTTTTAATGAAAAACTGTTTTTT. The rearrangement uses TRBV2 and TRBJ1-4; D may be TRBD1 (5 bases). Per the germline V gene, CDR1 is SNHLY and CDR2 is FYNNEI. The CDR3 is 15 residues long. V was pared by 7 bases and J by 4 bases, with 16 bases between.

The chain links TRBV2 to TRBJ1-4, with 7 positions matching TRBD1. With V trimmed by 5 bases and J by 8 bases, 8 bases remained unmatched. Germline CDR1 reads SNHLY; CDR2 reads FYNNEI. CDR3 length equals 14 residues. The CDR3 nucleotides are TGTGCCAGCAGTTCTGACAGGGTTCGGGAAAAACTGTTTTTT. Protein: CASSSDRVREKLFF.

The chain joins TRBV7-9 to TRBJ1-1; D gene unclear. Trimming took off 5 bases at V and 8 bases at J, with 9 bases between the two ends. The CDR3 runs to 11 residues. CDR1 and CDR2 from the germline V gene are SEHNR and FQNEAQ (reference sequence). The CDR3 loop is CASSINPEAFF. The CDR3 bases are TGTGCCAGCAGCATAAATCCGGAAGCTTTCTTT.

This clone was recorded once. The J gene is TRBJ2-3, the V gene TRBV7-2; 11 bases map to TRBD2. The CDR3 spans 15 residues. The germline gives CDR1 SGHTA, CDR2 FQGNSA. With V trimmed by 1 base and J by 4 bases, 1 base remained unmatched. The CDR3 DNA sequence: TGTGCCAGCAGCTTAGAGGGACTAGCGGCAGATACGCAGTATTTT. This gives the protein CASSLEGLAADTQYF.

The J gene is TRBJ2-1, the V gene TRBV12-3 or TRBV12-4, with D possibly TRBD1 on 5 matching bases. V gave up 8 bases and J gave up 4 bases, with 9 bases separating them. The CDR3 sequence is 12 residues long. As DNA, the CDR3 is TGTGCCAGCTCGACAGAATACAATGAGCAGTTCTTC. Protein sequence: CASSTEYNEQFF.

The chain is built from TRBV5-4 and TRBJ1-1, with TRBD1 identical over 10 bases. There are 15 residues in the CDR3. The germline V gene has CDR1 SGHNT and CDR2 YYREEE (reference sequence). V shed 4 bases and J 2 bases; nucleotides not matched to a gene: 5. CDR3: CASSLDRGRNTEAFF. CDR3 in DNA: TGTGCCAGCAGCCTGGACAGGGGGAGAAACACTGAAGCTTTCTTT.